This T cell receptor beta chain was captured in a study of blood T cells in healthy people across ages. This CDR3 spans 17 amino acids. Trimming at V came to 5 bases and at J to 0 bases, leaving 9 bases not matched to a gene. Germline loops: CDR1 MDHEN, CDR2 SYDVKM. Together with a sample-barcoded 5' primer, a J-beta primer mix was included in a second PCR lasting about 7 to 11 cycles. TCRdb reprocessed the 5' RACE reads with MiXCR, giving one entry per CDR3 protein. The data contain 550,000 to 750,000 distinct CDR3 sequences, 20% to 25% of them singletons. This chain uses TRBV28 with TRBJ2-7, with TRBD2 identical over 11 bases. This TCR came from a man between 65 and 79 years old in good health. Material: blood. The DNA for the CDR3 is TGTGCCAGCAGTCCTCAGAGACTAGCGGGGCCCTCCTACGAGCAGTACTTC. Encoded protein: CASSPQRLAGPSYEQYF.